The clone carrying this TCR beta chain has a handful of counts. Antigen: not known. Deep-level assay runs were performed. Each cell subset's genomic DNA was divided evenly among several immunoSEQ plates. Authors' methods: ImmunoSEQ output lacked quality scores and full-length reads, limiting matched filtering. The method was immunoSEQ multiplex PCR; TCRdb's version includes in-frame clones alone and lacks a portion of them. Clone size and V and J calls were adopted from that table, with D and trimming inferred from the DNA. The sample has hundreds of thousands of clones, about 80% seen once. The data are from a study of shared clonotypes between healthy human individuals. Overall study findings and caveats: Deeper or shallower sequencing was expected to change how clonotypes are shared among donors.

CDR3 length equals 14 residues. V lost 3 bases and J lost 2, with 10 bases in between. The germline CDR1 and CDR2 sequences are MGHRA and YSYEKL. The sequence was collected from a woman aged 40 to 50 in good health. Some clones in this sample may be carry-over from other donors' samples. The chain employs TRBV4-1 and TRBJ1-1; no reliable D call. The sequencing sample was made of PBMCs. CDR3 coding DNA: TGCGCCAGCAGCCAGGCAGGAGCCAACACTGAAGCTTTCTTT. This gives the protein CASSQAGANTEAFF.